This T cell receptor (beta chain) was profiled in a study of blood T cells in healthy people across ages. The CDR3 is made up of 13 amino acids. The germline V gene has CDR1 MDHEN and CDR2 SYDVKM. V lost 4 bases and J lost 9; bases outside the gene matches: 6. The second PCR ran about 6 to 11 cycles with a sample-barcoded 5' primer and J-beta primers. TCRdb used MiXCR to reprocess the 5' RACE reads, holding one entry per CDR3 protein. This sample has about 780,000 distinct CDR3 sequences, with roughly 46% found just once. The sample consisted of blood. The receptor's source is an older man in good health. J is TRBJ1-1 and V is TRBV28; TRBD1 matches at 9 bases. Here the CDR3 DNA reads TGTGCCAGCAGTTACAGGGGGCTTCCCCAAGCTTTCTTT. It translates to CASSYRGLPQAFF.